Sequencing of this TCR beta chain was carried out in a study of shared clonotypes between healthy human individuals (dated by TCRdb to 2020 to 2022). General notes on the study: A few men and a couple of women, aged 18 to 49 years, made up the cohort. To estimate repertoire size and how much clonotypes are shared between individuals, the study performed deep sequencing of blood TCR repertoires from a few healthy adults. Libraries were prepared and TCR repertoires were sequenced by different laboratories using diverse techniques, in order to increase sequencing depth and limit assay-specific biases. Between about 0.8 and 9.5 billion PBMCs per donor were obtained by leukapheresis.

TCR CDR3 regions were amplified from genomic DNA by multiplex PCR using the deep immunoSEQ assay. Extracted genomic DNA from each cell subset was distributed evenly across all wells of several immunoSEQ 96-well plates, and each plate was treated as a replicate. Each replicate PCR for unsorted PBMC received 250 to 300 ng genomic DNA, equal to 25,000 to 30,000 T cell genomes. Genomic DNA from unsorted PBMC was sequenced over ten immunoSEQ deep assay plates. The purified libraries were quantified using a Qubit 3.0 fluorometer, sized with a Bioanalyzer 2100, and then quantified again using the KAPA Library Quantification kit. A separate single-read 150-cycle Illumina NextSeq 550 flow cell was used to sequence each immunoSEQ 96-well plate. The paper's data handling went like this. Because only junctional sequences without quality scores were contained in the immunoSEQ output, filtering matching that applied to full-length reads could not be performed. Sequences were annotated with PyIR, a Python wrapper for IgBLAST v1.9, and V/J genes and CDR3 were assigned using IMGT germline references. Any read was removed if the V/J assignment was weak (E-value above 1e-6), the CDR3 was missing, or the read contained stop codons, out-of-frame junctions, or ambiguous translated residues. V3J clonotypes were defined as sequences sharing the same inferred V gene, J gene, and CDR3 amino acid sequence. The percentage overlap between two repertoires was calculated by dividing the number of shared unique clonotypes by the size of the smaller repertoire. RTK rarefaction, the Chao1 estimator, and Recon v2.1 estimates of unobserved clonotypes were used to assess repertoire richness. TCRdb holds this immuneACCESS table with in-frame rearrangements only. Some clones are missing; in checked studies, unresolved V genes explain under half, and the rest has no known cause. The V and J calls and clone size are taken from that table; D and trimming were inferred from the DNA. The sample contains roughly 510,000 clones, roughly 85% of them found a single time. Approximately 12% of the sample comes from the top ten.

Results and caveats for the whole study, not just this receptor: Based on pairwise subsampling, the degree of clonotype sharing among donors was expected to be affected by sequencing depth. Sampling was limited to blood, and TCR repertoires in tissue likely differ from TCR repertoires in blood. Because the study included only a small number of donors, the genetic and exposure-history diversity represented was limited.

Including the terminal cysteine and phenylalanine, the CDR3 comprises 15 residues. Just the 45-base CDR3 DNA is kept, in frame starting at base 1. V is reduced by 7 bases and J by 7 bases, leaving a spacing of 21 bases between them. From the germline V gene (reference sequence), CDR1 is SGHKS and CDR2 is YYEKEE. As regards this clone: What antigen it recognizes has not been identified. No qualities accompany the bases; no much larger clone lies one base away.

The donors were healthy, HIV-negative adults who had no recently reported acute infections or vaccinations. All donors were Caucasian adults living in Nashville, Tennessee, USA. In the unsorted samples, approximately 85 million PBMCs were counted, and genomic DNA was extracted using the QIAamp DNA Blood Mini kit. After blood collection by leukapheresis, PBMCs were isolated using Ficoll-Histopaque density gradient centrifugation and then cryopreserved in the vapor phase of liquid nitrogen. The TCR originated in a woman in her thirties or forties in good health. Some clones in this sample may be carry-over from other donors' samples. Rearrangement joined TRBV5-5 to TRBJ2-4, and perhaps TRBD2 as D gene, on 6 matching bases. Input material: PBMCs. The DNA is as follows: TGTGCCAGCTCCCCGGGGTGGTCGGGGGTGAACATTCAGTACTTC. It specifies CASSPGWSGVNIQYF. The variable domain in full, with residues beyond the CDR3 obtained from the reference TRBV5-5 and TRBJ2-4 genes, is DAGVTQSPTHLIKTRGQQVTLRCSPISGHKSVSWYQQVLGQGPQFIFQYYEKEERGRGNFPDRFSARQFPNYSSELNVNALLLGDSALYLCASSPGWSGVNIQYFGAGTRLSVL.